One sample yielded the 5 T cell receptor beta chains listed below, sequenced in a study of regulatory T cells in long-lasting Graves disease. Building the TCR beta libraries relied on iRepertoire HTBI primers, and CDR3 regions underwent Arm-PCR. In TCRdb, the multiplex PCR reads were re-called with MiXCR into one record per CDR3 protein. Of about 530,000 distinct CDR3 sequences in the sample, more than 15% were seen once. Time point here: newly diagnosed GD, antithyroid drugs for less than 3 months. TCR sequences were obtained from RNA taken from PBMCs. This same sample was also part of a study on T cells in Graves' hyperthyroidism and ophthalmopathy.

The material sequenced was peripheral blood mononuclear cells (PBMCs), taken at new diagnosis, from a patient treated with antithyroid drugs. The receptors shown here come from a middle-aged woman with Graves disease.

This clonotype was recorded many times. The chain uses TRBV5-5 and TRBJ1-1; D is ambiguous. The V end was cut by 2 bases, the J end by 4 bases, with 9 bases between. This CDR3 contains 13 residues. Germline V CDR1 and CDR2: SGHKS, YYEKEE (reference sequence). CDR3 DNA: TGTGCCAGCAGCTTAGTATACGGCACTGAAGCTTTCTTT. It specifies CASSLVYGTEAFF. Full variable domain (missing parts from reference TRBV5-5 and TRBJ1-1): DAGVTQSPTHLIKTRGQQVTLRCSPISGHKSVSWYQQVLGQGPQFIFQYYEKEERGRGNFPDRFSARQFPNYSSELNVNALLLGDSALYLCASSLVYGTEAFFGQGTRLTVV.

This clonotype was detected many times. V usage is TRBV12-3 or TRBV12-4 and J usage is TRBJ2-7; the D gene is possibly TRBD1 (6 bases). The CDR3 covers 12 residues. The V and J ends lost 7 bases and 5 bases respectively, with 12 bases between them. The CDR3 coding sequence is TGTGCCAGCACAAGGGGGAAGCACGAGCAGTACTTC. Its protein is CASTRGKHEQYF.

This chain connects TRBV20-1 to TRBJ1-3, with a possible D match to TRBD1 (5 bases). The ends were cut back, 6 bases at V and 1 base at J, with 10 bases in the middle. Looked up from germline, CDR1 is DFQATT and CDR2 is SNEGSKA (reference sequence). The CDR3 covers 13 residues. CDR3 sequence reads: CSAPGLSGNTIYF. CDR3 in DNA: TGCAGTGCCCCAGGGCTTTCTGGAAACACCATATATTTT.

This chain links TRBV9 with TRBJ2-2, with D unclear. Trimming left V 3 bases short and J 4 bases short, with 7 bases between. The CDR3 spans 13 residues. Germline V gives CDR1 SGDLS, CDR2 YYNGEE. In DNA form, the CDR3 reads TGTGCCAGCAGCGCGACTCGCACCGGGGAGCTGTTTTTT. Its translation: CASSATRTGELFF.

The genes are TRBV4-1 and TRBJ1-4; 8 nucleotides agree with TRBD1. Germline CDR1 and CDR2: MGHRA and YSYEKL. J gave up 11 bases and V 5 bases, and 7 bases lay outside the gene matches. The CDR3 extends over 13 amino acids. CDR3 sequence: CASSSLDREKLFF. CDR3 nucleotides: TGCGCCAGCAGCTCCTTGGACAGGGAGAAACTGTTTTTT.